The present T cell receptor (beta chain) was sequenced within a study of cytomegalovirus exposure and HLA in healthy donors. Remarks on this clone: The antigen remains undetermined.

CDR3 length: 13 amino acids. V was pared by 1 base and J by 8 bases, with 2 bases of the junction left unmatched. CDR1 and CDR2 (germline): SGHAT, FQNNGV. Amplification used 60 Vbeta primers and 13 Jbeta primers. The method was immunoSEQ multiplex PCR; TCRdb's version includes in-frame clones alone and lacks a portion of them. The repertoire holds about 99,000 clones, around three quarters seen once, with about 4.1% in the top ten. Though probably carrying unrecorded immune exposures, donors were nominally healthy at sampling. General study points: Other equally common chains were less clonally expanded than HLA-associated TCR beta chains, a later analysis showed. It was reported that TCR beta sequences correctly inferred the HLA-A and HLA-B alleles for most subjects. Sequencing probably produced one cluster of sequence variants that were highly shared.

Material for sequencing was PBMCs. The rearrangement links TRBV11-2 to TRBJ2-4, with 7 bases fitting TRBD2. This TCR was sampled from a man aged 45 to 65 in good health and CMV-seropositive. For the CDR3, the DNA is TGTGCCAGCAGCTTAGCAGGGAGGGACATTCAGTACTTC. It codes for CASSLAGRDIQYF.